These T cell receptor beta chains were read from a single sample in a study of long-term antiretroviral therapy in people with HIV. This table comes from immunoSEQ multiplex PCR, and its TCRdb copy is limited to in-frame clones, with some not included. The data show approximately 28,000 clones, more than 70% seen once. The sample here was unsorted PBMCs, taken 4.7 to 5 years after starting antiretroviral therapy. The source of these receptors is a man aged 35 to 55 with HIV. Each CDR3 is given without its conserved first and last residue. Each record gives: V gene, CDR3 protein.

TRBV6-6,ASIPSRQGLSYEQY
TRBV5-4,ASSDRQLYNSPLH
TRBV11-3,ASSPGDRPNTEAF
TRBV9,ASTPDTGFFNNEQF
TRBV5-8,ASRLSTDTQY
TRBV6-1,ASSRVVGSNQPQH
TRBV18,ASSPARYYEQY
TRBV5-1,ASSLEVTGTDTQY
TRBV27,ASSLGPGMENQPQH
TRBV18,ASSPPGQVNEKLF
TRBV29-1,SVVAGLGTEAF
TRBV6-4,ASSPTDGGKVPYT
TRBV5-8,ASSLLAGTDTQY
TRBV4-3,ASSQGTGLSYEQY
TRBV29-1,SVERGAGANVLT
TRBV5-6,ASSFEGGELF
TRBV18,ASSPYSEKLF
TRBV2,ASSAQTSSLREQY
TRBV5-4,ASSHTNDREDGYT
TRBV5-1,ASSLDGSSYNEQF
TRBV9,ASSVGPGLNTGELF
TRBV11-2,ASSLGHNEQF
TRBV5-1,ASSLDLETQY
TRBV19,ASRDRQGAAEAF
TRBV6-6,ASSYSNSGGEQY
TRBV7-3,ASSASEGGEQF
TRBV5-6,ASSLFYVLRNTEAF
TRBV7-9,ASSFSGGPSYEQY
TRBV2,ASSESSGFYGYT
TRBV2,ASSEPALWETQY
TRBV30,AWSVGATARTQY
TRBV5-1,ASSLEQPLQETQY
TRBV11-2,ASSLVGGNQPQH
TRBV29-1,SVVAVINNEQF